These 3 T cell receptor beta chains share one sample of origin, sequenced in a study of persistence of HIV-infected CD4 T cells. Which antigens these TCRs recognize remains unknown. The immunoSEQ assay was version 4, run in survey mode. Assay: immunoSEQ multiplex PCR; the TCRdb copy retains only in-frame clones and omits some. Of roughly 9,200 clones listed, less than 85% are singletons. Overlapping HIV-1 Gag 15-mer peptides at approximately 0.91 ug per peptide per mL were used. Sorting selected CD4+ T cells upregulating both CD40 ligand and CD69. The sequencing used CD4+ T cells sorted from PBMCs after roughly 18-hour stimulation, collected from a patient who received antiretroviral therapy. The source of these receptors is an adult woman with HIV who was CMV-seropositive.

In this sample, this clone turned up a few times. The genes are TRBV7-2 and TRBJ1-3; unclear D gene. The CDR3 covers 16 residues. The V end was cut by 0 bases, the J end by 0 bases, with 9 bases between. Looked up from germline, CDR1 is SGHTA and CDR2 is FQGNSA. CDR3 DNA sequence: TGTGCCAGCAGCTTAGCCGGGAGACGCTCTGGAAACACCATATATTTT. Amino acid sequence: CASSLAGRRSGNTIYF.

This clone was observed a single time. V is TRBV6-5 and J is TRBJ2-7; TRBD1 is a possible D gene (5 bases). CDR3 length: 13 residues. V lost 4 bases, J lost 12 bases, and 19 bases lay in between. Germline V gene data show CDR1 as MNHEY and CDR2 as SVGAGI. CDR3 coding DNA: TGTGCCAGCAGTTTATCACAAGACAGAGACCTGTACTTC. As protein: CASSLSQDRDLYF.

The genes are TRBV27 and TRBJ2-1, with 11 nucleotides matching TRBD2. In germline, CDR1 is MNHEY, CDR2 SMNVEV (reference sequence). With 5 bases clipped from V and 10 bases from J, the junction kept 13 bases outside the gene matches. CDR3 length: 16 amino acids. CDR3 nucleotide sequence: TGTGCCAGCAGTATACCCGGGACTAGCGGCCACAGGGAGCAGTTCTTC. This gives the protein CASSIPGTSGHREQFF.